The 4 T cell receptor beta chains reported below all come from one sample, sequenced in a study of identical twins. TCRdb redid the calling of the 5' RACE reads with MiXCR, one entry per CDR3 protein. The data hold 700,000 to 950,000 distinct CDR3 sequences, with around 12% observed a single time. The sample was also linked to a second study, of yellow fever vaccine responses in identical twins.

The sequencing input was PBMCs. All receptors come from a young woman in good health.

This clonotype was counted only a few times. CDR3 sequence reads: CASSFTSGTYEQYV. The CDR3 DNA sequence: TGTGCCAGCAGCTTTACTAGCGGAACCTACGAGCAGTACGTC. The rearrangement links TRBV11-2 to TRBJ2-7; 8 bases align to TRBD2. Germline V gene data show CDR1 as SGHAT and CDR2 as FQNNGV. With 3 bases clipped from V and 2 bases from J, the junction kept 3 bases outside the gene matches. The CDR3 runs to 14 residues.

This rearrangement joins TRBV10-3 to TRBJ2-7, with TRBD2 identical over 12 bases. This CDR3 is 16 amino acids long. The V gene end was trimmed by 2 bases and the J gene end by 0 bases; junction bases not matched to a gene: 2. Per germline, CDR1 ENHRY and CDR2 SYGVKD. Written as DNA, the CDR3 is TGTGCCATCAGTGAGGGACTAGCGGGGAGCTCCTACGAGCAGTACGTC. This translates into CAISEGLAGSSYEQYV.

This clonotype was seen only a few times. This rearrangement joins TRBV6-5 to TRBJ1-3; no clear D gene. Per germline, CDR1 MNHEY and CDR2 SVGAGI. V lost 4 bases and J lost 0, with 16 bases in between. The CDR3 has 17 residues. The DNA of the CDR3 is TGTGCCAGCAGTTCCCCGGCAGGCTATGCCTCTGGAAACACCATATATTTT. This translates into CASSSPAGYASGNTIYF.

The gene calls are TRBV20-1 and TRBJ2-3; TRBD2 aligns across 7 bases. V lost 6 bases and J lost 6; bases outside the gene matches: 15. The CDR3 runs to 15 residues. From germline, CDR1 is DFQATT and CDR2 SNEGSKA (reference sequence). DNA of the CDR3: TGCAGTGCCTCAAGCGGGACGCGCGCGGGGGATACGCAGTATTTT. Its protein product is CSASSGTRAGDTQYF.